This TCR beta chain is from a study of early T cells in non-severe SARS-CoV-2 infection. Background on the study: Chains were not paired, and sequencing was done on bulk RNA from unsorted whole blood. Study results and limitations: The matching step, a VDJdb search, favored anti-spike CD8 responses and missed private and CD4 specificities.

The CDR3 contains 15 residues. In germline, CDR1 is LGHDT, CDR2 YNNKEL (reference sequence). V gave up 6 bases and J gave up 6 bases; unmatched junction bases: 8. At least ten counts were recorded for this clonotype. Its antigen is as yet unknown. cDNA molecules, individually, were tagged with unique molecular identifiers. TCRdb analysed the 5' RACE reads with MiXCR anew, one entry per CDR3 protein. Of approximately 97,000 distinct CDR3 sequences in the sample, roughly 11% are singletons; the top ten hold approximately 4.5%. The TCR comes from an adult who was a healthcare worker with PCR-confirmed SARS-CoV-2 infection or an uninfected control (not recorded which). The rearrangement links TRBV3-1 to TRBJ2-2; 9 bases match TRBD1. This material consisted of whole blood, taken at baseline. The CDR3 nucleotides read TGTGCCAGCAGTGTCGGGACAGGGAGGTCCGGGGAGCTGTTTTTT. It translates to CASSVGTGRSGELFF. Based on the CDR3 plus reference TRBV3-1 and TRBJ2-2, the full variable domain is DTAVSQTPKYLVTQMGNDKSIKCEQNLGHDTMYWYKQDSKKFLKIMFSYNNKELIINETVPNRFSPKSPDKAHLNLHINSLELGDSAVYFCASSVGTGRSGELFFGEGSRLTVL.